This note documents a single T cell receptor (beta chain) sequence. Sequencing used immunoSEQ multiplex PCR; TCRdb keeps in-frame clones, though not all of them. This table holds about 97,000 clones, around nine tenths found once. CDR3 length: 13 amino acids. The V and J ends lost 0 bases and 1 base respectively, with 4 bases between them. Germline assignment: CDR1 MNHNY and CDR2 SVGAGI (reference sequence). The data derive from a study of graft-versus-host responses after intestinal transplantation. This rearrangement joins TRBV6-6 to TRBJ2-7; no clear D gene. This TCR derives from a human patient who received an intestinal transplant, so some T cells may come from the graft donor. The source was PBMCs, collected just under 460 days after intestinal transplant. In DNA, the CDR3 is TGTGCCAGCAGTTACTCCCAGTCCTACGAGCAGTACTTC. Translating it yields CASSYSQSYEQYF.